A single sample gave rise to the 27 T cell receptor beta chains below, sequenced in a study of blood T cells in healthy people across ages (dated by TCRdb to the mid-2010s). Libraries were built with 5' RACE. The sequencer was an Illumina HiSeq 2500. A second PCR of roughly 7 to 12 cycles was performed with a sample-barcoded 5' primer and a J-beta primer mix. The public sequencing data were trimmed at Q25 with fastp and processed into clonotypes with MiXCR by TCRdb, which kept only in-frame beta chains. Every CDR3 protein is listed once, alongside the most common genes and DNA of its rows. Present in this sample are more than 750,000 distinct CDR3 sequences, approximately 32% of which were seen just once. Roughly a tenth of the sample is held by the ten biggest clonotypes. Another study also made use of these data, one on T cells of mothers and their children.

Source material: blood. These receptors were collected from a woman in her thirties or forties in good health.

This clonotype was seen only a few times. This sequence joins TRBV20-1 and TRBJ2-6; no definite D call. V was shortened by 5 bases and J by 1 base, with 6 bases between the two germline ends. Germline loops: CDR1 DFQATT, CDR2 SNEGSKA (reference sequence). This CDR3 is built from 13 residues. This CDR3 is CSAPLSGANVLTF. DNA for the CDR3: TGCAGTGCTCCCCTATCTGGGGCCAACGTCCTGACTTTC.

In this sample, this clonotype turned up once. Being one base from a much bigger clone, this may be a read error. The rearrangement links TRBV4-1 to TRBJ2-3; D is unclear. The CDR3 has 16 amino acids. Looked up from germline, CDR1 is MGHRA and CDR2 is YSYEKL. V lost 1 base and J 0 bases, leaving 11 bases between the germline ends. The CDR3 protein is CASSQVGHASTDTQYF. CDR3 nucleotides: TGCGCCAGCAGCCAAGTAGGCCACGCTAGCACAGATACGCAGTATTTT.

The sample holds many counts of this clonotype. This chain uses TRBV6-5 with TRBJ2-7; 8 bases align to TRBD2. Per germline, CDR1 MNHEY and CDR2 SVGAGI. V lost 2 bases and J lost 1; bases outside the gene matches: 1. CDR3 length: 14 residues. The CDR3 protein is CASSYERGSYEQYF. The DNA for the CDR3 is TGTGCCAGCAGTTACGAGCGGGGGTCCTACGAGCAGTACTTC.

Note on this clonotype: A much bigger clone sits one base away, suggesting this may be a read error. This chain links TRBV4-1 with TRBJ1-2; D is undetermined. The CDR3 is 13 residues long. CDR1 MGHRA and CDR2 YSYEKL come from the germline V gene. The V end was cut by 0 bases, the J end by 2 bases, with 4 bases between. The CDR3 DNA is TGCGCCAGCAGCCAAGAGGAGAACTATGGCTACACCTTC. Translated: CASSQEENYGYTF.

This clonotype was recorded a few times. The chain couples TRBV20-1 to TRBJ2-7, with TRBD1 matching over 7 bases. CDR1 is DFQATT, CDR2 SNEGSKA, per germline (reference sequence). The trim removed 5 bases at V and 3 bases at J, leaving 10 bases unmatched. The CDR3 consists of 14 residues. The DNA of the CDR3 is TGCAGTGCTCCGAATCGGGACAGCAACTACGAGCAGTACTTC. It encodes CSAPNRDSNYEQYF.

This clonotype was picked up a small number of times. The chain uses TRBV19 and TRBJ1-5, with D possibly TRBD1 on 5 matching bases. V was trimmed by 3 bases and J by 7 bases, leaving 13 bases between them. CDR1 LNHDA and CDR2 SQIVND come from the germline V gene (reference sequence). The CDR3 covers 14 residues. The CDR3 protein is CASSMIGGGQPQHF. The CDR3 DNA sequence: TGTGCCAGTAGTATGATTGGGGGTGGCCAGCCCCAGCATTTT.

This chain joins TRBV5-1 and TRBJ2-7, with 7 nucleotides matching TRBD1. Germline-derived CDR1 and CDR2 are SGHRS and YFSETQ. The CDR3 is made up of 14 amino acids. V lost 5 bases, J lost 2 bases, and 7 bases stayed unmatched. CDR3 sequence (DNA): TGCGCCAGCAGGACGCCGGGACAGACCTACGAGCAGTACTTC. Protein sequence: CASRTPGQTYEQYF.

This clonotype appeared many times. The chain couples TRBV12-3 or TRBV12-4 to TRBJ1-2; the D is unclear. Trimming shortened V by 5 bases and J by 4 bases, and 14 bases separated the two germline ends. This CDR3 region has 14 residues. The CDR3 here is CASSTRPVPYGYTF. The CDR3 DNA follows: TGTGCCAGCAGTACTCGACCGGTCCCCTATGGCTACACCTTC.

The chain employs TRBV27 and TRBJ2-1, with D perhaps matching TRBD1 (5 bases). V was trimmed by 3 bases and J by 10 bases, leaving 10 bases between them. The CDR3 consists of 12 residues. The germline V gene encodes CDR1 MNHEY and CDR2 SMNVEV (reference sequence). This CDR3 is CASSFQGREQFF. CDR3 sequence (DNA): TGTGCCAGCAGTTTTCAGGGCAGAGAGCAGTTCTTC.

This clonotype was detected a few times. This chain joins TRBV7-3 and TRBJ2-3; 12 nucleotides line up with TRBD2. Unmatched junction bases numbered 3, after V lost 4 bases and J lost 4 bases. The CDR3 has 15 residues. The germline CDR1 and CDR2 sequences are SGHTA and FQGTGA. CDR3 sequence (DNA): TGTGCCAGCAGCTCCCCTAGCGGGGGGGCAGATACGCAGTATTTT. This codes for CASSSPSGGADTQYF.

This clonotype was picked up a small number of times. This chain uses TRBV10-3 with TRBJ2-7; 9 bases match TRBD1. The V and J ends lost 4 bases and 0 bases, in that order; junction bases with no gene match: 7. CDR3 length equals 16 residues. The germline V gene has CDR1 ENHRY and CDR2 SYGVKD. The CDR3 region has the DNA TGTGCCATCAGTGGGACCAAGACAGGGGGCTCCTACGAGCAGTACTTC. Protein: CAISGTKTGGSYEQYF.

The CDR3, as DNA: TGCAGCGTTAGGATAAGGGGTGAAGCTTTCTTT. Translating it yields CSVRIRGEAFF. J is TRBJ1-1 and V is TRBV29-1; possible D gene TRBD1, 5 bases. Germline V lookup: CDR1 SQVTM, CDR2 ANQGSEA. The CDR3 is 11 residues long. V was shortened by 5 bases and J by 7 bases, with 11 bases between the two germline ends.

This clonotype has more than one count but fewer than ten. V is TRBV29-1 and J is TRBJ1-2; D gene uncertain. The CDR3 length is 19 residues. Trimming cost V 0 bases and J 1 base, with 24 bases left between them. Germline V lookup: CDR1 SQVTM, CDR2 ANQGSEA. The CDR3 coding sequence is TGCAGCGTTGAAGATAGAGGCAGCTCCAAACGAACCCGTAACTATGGCTACACCTTC. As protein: CSVEDRGSSKRTRNYGYTF.

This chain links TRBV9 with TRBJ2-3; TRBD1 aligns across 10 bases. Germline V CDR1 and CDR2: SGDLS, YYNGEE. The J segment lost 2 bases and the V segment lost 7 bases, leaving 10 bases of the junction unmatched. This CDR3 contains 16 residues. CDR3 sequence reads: CASARLDRGLTDTQYF. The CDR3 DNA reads TGTGCCAGCGCCCGTCTTGACAGGGGGCTCACAGATACGCAGTATTTT.

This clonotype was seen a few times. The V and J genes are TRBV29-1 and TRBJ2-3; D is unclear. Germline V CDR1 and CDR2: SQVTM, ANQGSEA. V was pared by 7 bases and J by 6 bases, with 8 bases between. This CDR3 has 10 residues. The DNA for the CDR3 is TGCAGCGGTCGATGGGATACGCAGTATTTT. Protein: CSGRWDTQYF.

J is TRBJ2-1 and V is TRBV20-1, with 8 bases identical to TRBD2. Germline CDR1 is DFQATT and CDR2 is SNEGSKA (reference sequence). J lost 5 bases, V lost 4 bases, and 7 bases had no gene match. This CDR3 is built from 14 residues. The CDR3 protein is CSATPGLDHNEQFF. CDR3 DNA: TGCAGTGCTACCCCGGGACTAGATCACAATGAGCAGTTCTTC.

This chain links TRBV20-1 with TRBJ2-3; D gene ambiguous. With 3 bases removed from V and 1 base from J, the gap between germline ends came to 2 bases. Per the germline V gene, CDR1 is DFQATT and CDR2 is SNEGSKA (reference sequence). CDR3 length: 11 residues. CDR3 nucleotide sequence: TGCAGTGCTAGCCGCACAGATACGCAGTATTTT. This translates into CSASRTDTQYF.

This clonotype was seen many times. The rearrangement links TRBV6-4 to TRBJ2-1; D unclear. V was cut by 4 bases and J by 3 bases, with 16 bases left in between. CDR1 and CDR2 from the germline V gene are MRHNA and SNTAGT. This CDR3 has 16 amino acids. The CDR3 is CASSVTATTLYNEQFF. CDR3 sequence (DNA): TGTGCCAGCAGTGTAACGGCAACAACCCTCTACAATGAGCAGTTCTTC.

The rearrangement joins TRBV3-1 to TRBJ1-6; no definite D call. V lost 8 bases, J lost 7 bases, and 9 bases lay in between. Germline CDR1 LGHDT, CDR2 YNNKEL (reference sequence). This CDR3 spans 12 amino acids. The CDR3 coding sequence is TGTGCCAGCCAAACGGAGAATTCACCCCTCCACTTT. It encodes CASQTENSPLHF.

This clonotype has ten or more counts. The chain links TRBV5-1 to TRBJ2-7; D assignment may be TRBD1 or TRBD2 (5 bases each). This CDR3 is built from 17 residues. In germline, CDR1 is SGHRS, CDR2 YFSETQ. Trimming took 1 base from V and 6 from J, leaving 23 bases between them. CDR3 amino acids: CASSLSYLGDATLEQYF. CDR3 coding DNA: TGCGCCAGCAGCTTGTCCTACCTAGGGGACGCAACTCTCGAGCAGTACTTC.

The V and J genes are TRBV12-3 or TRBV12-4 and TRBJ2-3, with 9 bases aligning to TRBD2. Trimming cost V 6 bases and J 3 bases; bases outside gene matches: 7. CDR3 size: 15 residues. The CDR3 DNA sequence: TGTGCCAGCAGCGGAGATAGCGGGAGTACAGATACGCAGTATTTT. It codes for CASSGDSGSTDTQYF.

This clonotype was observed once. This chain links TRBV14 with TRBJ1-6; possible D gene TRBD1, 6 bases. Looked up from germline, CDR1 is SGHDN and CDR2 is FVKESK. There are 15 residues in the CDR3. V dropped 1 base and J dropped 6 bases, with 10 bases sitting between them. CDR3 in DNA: TGTGCCAGCAGCCAAGTGGGGGCAGGTAATTCACCCCTCCACTTT. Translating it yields CASSQVGAGNSPLHF.

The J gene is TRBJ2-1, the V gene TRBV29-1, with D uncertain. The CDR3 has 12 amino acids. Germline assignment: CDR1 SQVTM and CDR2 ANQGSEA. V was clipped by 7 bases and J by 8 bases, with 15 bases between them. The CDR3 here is CSAELVGDEQFF. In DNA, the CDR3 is TGCAGCGCCGAATTGGTGGGCGATGAGCAGTTCTTC.

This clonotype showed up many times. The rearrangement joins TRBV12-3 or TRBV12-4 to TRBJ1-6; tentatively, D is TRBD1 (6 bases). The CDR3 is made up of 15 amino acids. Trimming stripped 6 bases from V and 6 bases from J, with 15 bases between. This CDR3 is CASSSGQKINSPLHF. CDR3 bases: TGTGCCAGCAGCTCAGGACAGAAAATTAATTCACCCCTCCACTTT.

DNA of the CDR3: TGTGCCAGCAGCCAAGGTATACGCGGGGGGACCTACGAGCAGTACTTC. It specifies CASSQGIRGGTYEQYF. The chain couples TRBV3-1 to TRBJ2-7; TRBD2 aligns across 8 bases. V lost 1 base, J lost 2 bases, and 7 bases stayed unmatched. Per the germline V gene, CDR1 is LGHDT and CDR2 is YNNKEL (reference sequence). This CDR3 has 16 residues.

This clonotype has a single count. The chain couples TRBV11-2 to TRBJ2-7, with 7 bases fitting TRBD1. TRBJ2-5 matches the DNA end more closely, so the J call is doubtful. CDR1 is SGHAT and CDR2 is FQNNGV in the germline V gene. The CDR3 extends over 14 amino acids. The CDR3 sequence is CASSRTTGKETQYF. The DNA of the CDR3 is TGTGCCAGCAGCCGCACGACAGGGAAAGAGACCCAGTACTTC.

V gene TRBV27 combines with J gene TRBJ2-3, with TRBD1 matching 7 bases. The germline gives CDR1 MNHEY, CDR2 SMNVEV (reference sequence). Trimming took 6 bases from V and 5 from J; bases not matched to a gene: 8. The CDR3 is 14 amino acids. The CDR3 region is CASRLLQGRDTQYF. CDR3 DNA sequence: TGTGCCAGCAGGTTACTACAGGGGAGAGATACGCAGTATTTT.